This paragraph reports one TCR beta chain. Trimming left V 7 bases short and J 6 bases short, with 10 bases between. The CDR3 has 12 residues. Germline lookup yields CDR1 MDHEN and CDR2 SYDVKM. The sample belongs to a study of shared clonotypes between healthy human individuals. The method was immunoSEQ multiplex PCR; TCRdb's version includes in-frame clones alone and lacks a portion of them. The sample yields 650,000 to 750,000 clones, approximately 75% seen once. Material: memory CD4+ T cells sorted from blood. Subset specified: CD45RA-negative fraction. This chain joins TRBV28 and TRBJ1-5; D is perhaps TRBD1 (5 bases). The source of this sequence is a woman aged 25 to 39 in good health. The CDR3, as DNA: TGTGCCAGCACGGGAAGGGGTCAGCCCCAGCATTTT. Encoded protein: CASTGRGQPQHF.